The 16 T cell receptor beta chains given below trace back to one sample, sequenced in a study of cytomegalovirus exposure and HLA in healthy donors. PCR was performed using 60 Vbeta and 13 Jbeta primers. Assay used: immunoSEQ multiplex PCR; TCRdb lists only in-frame clones, some missing. Among over 130,000 clones listed, over 80% were seen once. The source material was PBMCs. The origin of the receptors is a female donor in good health and CMV-seronegative.

V is TRBV19 and J is TRBJ2-1; D possibly corresponds to TRBD1 (5 bases). Between the trimmed V and J ends, which lost 5 bases and 6 bases, there was a span of 23 bases. This CDR3 region has 17 residues. The germline gives CDR1 LNHDA, CDR2 SQIVND (reference sequence). DNA of the CDR3: TGTGCCAGTAGTTCCACGTACCTAATCAGGGAAAGCAATGAGCAGTTCTTC. Encoded protein: CASSSTYLIRESNEQFF.

CDR3 residues: CASSSARGGAEAFF. CDR3 bases: TGTGCCAGCAGCTCCGCTCGAGGTGGGGCGGAAGCTTTCTTT. This chain joins TRBV7-8 and TRBJ1-1, with D perhaps TRBD1 (5 bases). There are 14 residues in the CDR3. The V and J ends lost 4 bases and 8 bases respectively, with 17 bases between them. Germline CDR1 reads SGHVS; CDR2 reads FQNEAQ.

The chain is built from TRBV4-2 and TRBJ2-5, with 8 nucleotides matching TRBD2. Germline V CDR1 and CDR2: LGHNA, YNFKEQ. The CDR3 extends over 16 amino acids. The V gene end was trimmed by 0 bases and the J gene end by 6 bases; junction bases not matched to a gene: 9. The CDR3 protein is CASSQDQGTGGKTQYF. In nucleotides, the CDR3 is TGTGCCAGCAGCCAAGATCAGGGGACGGGAGGGAAGACCCAGTACTTC.

This clone appeared a few times. This chain links TRBV5-5 with TRBJ1-1; D unresolved. V dropped 2 bases and J dropped 1 base, with 12 bases sitting between them. CDR3 length equals 15 residues. The germline CDR1 and CDR2 sequences are SGHKS and YYEKEE (reference sequence). The CDR3 sequence is CASSFVVGPNTEAFF. DNA for the CDR3: TGTGCCAGCAGCTTTGTTGTCGGTCCGAACACTGAAGCTTTCTTT. Variable domain in full (rest from reference TRBV5-5 and TRBJ1-1): DAGVTQSPTHLIKTRGQQVTLRCSPISGHKSVSWYQQVLGQGPQFIFQYYEKEERGRGNFPDRFSARQFPNYSSELNVNALLLGDSALYLCASSFVVGPNTEAFFGQGTRLTVV.

This clone was picked up one time. The chain is built from TRBV27 and TRBJ2-7; 11 positions match TRBD2. Trimming took 3 bases from V and 5 from J; bases not matched to a gene: 6. The germline CDR1 and CDR2 sequences are MNHEY and SMNVEV (reference sequence). CDR3 length: 15 amino acids. The CDR3 spells CASSFTSGSADEQYF. The CDR3 coding sequence is TGTGCCAGCAGTTTTACTAGCGGGAGTGCCGACGAGCAGTACTTC.

In its sample, this clone was seen a few times. This same CDR3 is encoded by further DNA sequences in the sample. CDR3 sequence reads: CASSSDSYNEQFF. CDR3 nucleotides: TGTGCCAGCAGCTCCGACAGCTACAATGAGCAGTTCTTC. J is TRBJ2-1 and V is TRBV5-6; D possibly corresponds to TRBD1 (5 bases). The CDR3 covers 13 residues. Trimming left V 3 bases short and J 3 bases short, with 7 bases between. Germline V lookup: CDR1 SGHDT, CDR2 YYEEEE. Full variable domain (remainder filled in from reference TRBV5-6 and TRBJ2-1): DAGVTQSPTHLIKTRGQQVTLRCSPKSGHDTVSWYQQALGQGPQFIFQYYEEEERQRGNFPDRFSGHQFPNYSSELNVNALLLGDSALYLCASSSDSYNEQFFGPGTRLTVL.

The chain recombines TRBV29-1 with TRBJ2-2, with 11 bases lining up with TRBD1. CDR3 size: 13 residues. CDR1 is SQVTM, CDR2 ANQGSEA, per germline. CDR3 in amino acids: CSPDRGLTGELFF. CDR3 sequence (DNA): TGCAGTCCGGACAGGGGGCTGACCGGGGAGCTGTTTTTT.

The CDR3 bases are TGTGCCAGCAGTGAAGCTAACAGGGGAAGACAGCCCCAGCATTTT. Translating gives CASSEANRGRQPQHF. The gene calls are TRBV6-1 and TRBJ1-5; TRBD1 aligns across 7 bases. The CDR3 spans 15 residues. Germline loops: CDR1 MNHNS, CDR2 SASEGT. J lost 7 bases, V lost 0 bases, and 6 bases had no gene match.

This clone was detected a few times. This chain links TRBV14 with TRBJ1-1, with 8 positions matching TRBD1. The CDR3 totals 13 residues. Germline CDR1 SGHDN, CDR2 FVKESK. J gave up 5 bases and V 4 bases, and 3 bases lay outside the gene matches. CDR3 in DNA: TGTGCCAGCAGCCGACAGGGGTGGACTGAAGCTTTCTTT. Its translation is CASSRQGWTEAFF.

This chain connects TRBV6-1 to TRBJ2-7; 7 positions match TRBD2. Germline V lookup: CDR1 MNHNS, CDR2 SASEGT. The CDR3 contains 13 residues. Trimming removed 7 bases from V and 0 bases from J; junction bases left unmatched: 3. CDR3 DNA: TGTGCCAGCAATCCTAGCGGCTCCTACGAGCAGTACTTC. Its protein product is CASNPSGSYEQYF.

V gene TRBV5-4 combines with J gene TRBJ2-3; 8 positions agree with TRBD2. CDR3 length: 17 amino acids. Germline CDR1 and CDR2: SGHNT and YYREEE (reference sequence). V was pared by 4 bases and J by 0 bases, with 10 bases of the junction left unmatched. CDR3 sequence: CASSARLAGQSTDTQYF. CDR3 DNA sequence: TGTGCCAGCAGCGCAAGATTAGCGGGACAAAGCACAGATACGCAGTATTTT. Based on the CDR3 plus reference TRBV5-4 and TRBJ2-3, the full variable domain is ETGVTQSPTHLIKTRGQQVTLRCSSQSGHNTVSWYQQALGQGPQFIFQYYREEENGRGNFPPRFSGLQFPNYSSELNVNALELDDSALYLCASSARLAGQSTDTQYFGPGTRLTVL.

The chain employs TRBV7-3 and TRBJ2-3; 12 bases fit TRBD1. The junction had 4 bases not matched to a gene; V was cut back by 0 bases and J by 6 bases. CDR1 is SGHTA and CDR2 is FQGTGA in the germline V gene. This CDR3 has 16 amino acids. Here the CDR3 DNA reads TGTGCCAGCAGCTTAACGAGGGACAGGGGGCCTGATACGCAGTATTTT. This encodes CASSLTRDRGPDTQYF. Based on the CDR3 plus reference TRBV7-3 and TRBJ2-3, the full variable domain is GAGVSQTPSNKVTEKGKYVELRCDPISGHTALYWYRQSLGQGPEFLIYFQGTGAADDSGLPNDRFFAVRPEGSVSTLKIQRTERGDSAVYLCASSLTRDRGPDTQYFGPGTRLTVL.

The CDR3 sequence is CASSLDRGFTGELFF. CDR3 bases: TGTGCCAGCAGCTTGGACAGGGGGTTCACCGGGGAGCTGTTTTTT. The chain recombines TRBV5-6 with TRBJ2-2, with 8 bases that match TRBD1. The CDR3 is 15 residues long. Trimming cost V 0 bases and J 4 bases; bases outside gene matches: 2. Germline values: CDR1 SGHDT, CDR2 YYEEEE.

The chain uses TRBV30 and TRBJ2-1; D call uncertain. The germline CDR1 and CDR2 sequences are GTSNPN and SVGIG (reference sequence). Trimming removed 0 bases from V and 7 bases from J, with 7 bases in between. This CDR3 has 12 amino acids. For the CDR3, the DNA is TGTGCCTGGAGTGTATCGCGGAATGAGCAGTTCTTC. It encodes CAWSVSRNEQFF. The whole variable domain, filled in from reference TRBV30 and TRBJ2-1, reads SQTIHQWPATLVQPVGSPLSLECTVEGTSNPNLYWYRQAAGRGLQLLFYSVGIGQISSEVPQNLSASRPQDRQFILSSKKLLLSDSGFYLCAWSVSRNEQFFGPGTRLTVL.

The genes are TRBV29-1 and TRBJ2-7; a weak D match, TRBD1 (6 bases). The germline V gene encodes CDR1 SQVTM and CDR2 ANQGSEA. V lost 3 bases to trimming and J lost 0 bases, with 9 bases between them. The CDR3 loop spans 13 amino acids. The CDR3 DNA follows: TGCAGCGTTGAGGAAGGGGGCTCCTACGAGCAGTACTTC. Its translation: CSVEEGGSYEQYF.

This chain uses TRBV27 with TRBJ2-1; the D gene is possibly TRBD2 (5 bases). CDR1 MNHEY and CDR2 SMNVEV come from the germline V gene (reference sequence). With 3 bases removed from V and 13 bases from J, the gap between germline ends came to 16 bases. The CDR3 is 13 residues long. CDR3: CASSLRLPLSQFF. CDR3 DNA sequence: TGTGCCAGCAGTTTGCGACTACCCCTTAGCCAGTTCTTC.